This T cell receptor (beta chain) was captured in a study of cytotoxic CD8 clonotypes in ibrutinib-treated CLL. Study-level findings and limits: The study found baseline clonality above age-matched healthy donors, tracking circulating CD8+ T-cell counts.

A word on this clone: Antigen: not known.

Per germline, CDR1 SEHNR and CDR2 FQNEAQ (reference sequence). CDR3 size: 15 residues. Trimming shortened V by 5 bases and J by 5 bases, and 16 bases separated the two germline ends. Produced via immunoSEQ multiplex PCR; TCRdb's table is partial and in-frame only. The sample carries about 85,000 clones, roughly 83% recorded once. This clonotype was sampled from a human donor with chronic lymphocytic leukemia. The sample in question was PBMCs, obtained after 12 months of ibrutinib treatment. The J gene is TRBJ1-5, the V gene TRBV7-9, with D possibly TRBD1 on 5 matching bases. The DNA of the CDR3 is TGTGCCAGCAGCCTTGGGGCAGGTCCCTATCAGCCCCAGCATTTT. As protein: CASSLGAGPYQPQHF.